Each of the 25 T cell receptor beta chains below was sequenced from the same sample in a study of T cell responses to AZD1222 COVID-19 vaccine (dated by TCRdb to about 2021). Library prep was done by the immunoSEQ multiplex PCR assay. The clones in this table, taken by TCRdb from immuneACCESS, are in-frame only. Not every clone is retained; where verified, under half of the shortfall comes from an unresolved V gene, and the cause of the rest is unknown. The sample table holds about 100,000 clones, of which around 90% were seen once. Clones ranked in the top ten supply less than 25% of the sample. The time point label of this sample denotes: baseline before first vaccination. The sample consisted of peripheral blood, taken on day 0 of AZD1222 vaccination. These receptors were obtained from an adult in good health.

V gene TRBV7-2 combines with J gene TRBJ2-7, with a tentative D call TRBD2 (5 bases). The CDR3 contains 15 residues. The ends were cut back, 2 bases at V and 3 bases at J, with 14 bases in the middle. The V gene's germline CDR1 is SGHTA and CDR2 FQGNSA. The CDR3 sequence is CASSLRPSGNYEQYF. The CDR3 coding sequence is TGTGCCAGCAGCTTAAGGCCGTCGGGAAACTACGAGCAGTACTTC.

This rearrangement joins TRBV6-1 to TRBJ1-6; no clear D. CDR3 length: 13 residues. The germline gives CDR1 MNHNS, CDR2 SASEGT. Trimming left V 3 bases short and J 7 bases short, with 7 bases between. CDR3: CASSDSGNSPLHF. CDR3 DNA sequence: TGTGCCAGCAGTGATTCGGGGAATTCACCCCTCCACTTT.

The V gene is TRBV2, the J gene TRBJ2-1; 12 positions match TRBD2. CDR1 and CDR2 (germline): SNHLY, FYNNEI. J was trimmed by 5 bases and V by 5 bases; bases with no gene match: 4. This CDR3 region has 15 residues. CDR3 in DNA: TGTGCCAGCAGTAGACTAGCGGGGGATCACAATGAGCAGTTCTTC. Amino acid sequence: CASSRLAGDHNEQFF.

This sequence joins TRBV18 and TRBJ1-2, with D possibly matching TRBD1 (6 bases). The CDR3 sequence is 16 residues long. The ends were cut back, 5 bases at V and 8 bases at J, with 24 bases in the middle. The germline CDR1 and CDR2 sequences are KGHSH and LQKENI. CDR3 loop: CASSTSRAWGGRGYTF. CDR3 coding DNA: TGTGCCAGCTCAACATCACGGGCGTGGGGGGGCCGCGGCTACACCTTC.

V is TRBV5-1 and J is TRBJ2-4, with D uncertain. The CDR3 loop spans 12 amino acids. Germline-derived CDR1 and CDR2 are SGHRS and YFSETQ. Trimming took off 8 bases at V and 6 bases at J, with 12 bases between the two ends. This chain's CDR3 is CASGVDGNIQYF. CDR3 bases: TGCGCCAGTGGGGTGGATGGAAACATTCAGTACTTC.

V and J are TRBV6-2 or TRBV6-3 and TRBJ1-1; D not resolved. Trimming shortened V by 1 base and J by 1 base, and 7 bases separated the two germline ends. The CDR3 totals 14 residues. The germline CDR1 and CDR2 sequences are MNHEY and SVGEGT. CDR3 amino acids: CASSYFGPNTEAFF. The CDR3 region has the DNA TGTGCCAGCAGTTACTTTGGGCCGAACACTGAAGCTTTCTTT.

The CDR3 bases are TGTGCCAGCAGCTTGGCACAGGGGATTAGCACAGATACGCAGTATTTT. Its translation is CASSLAQGISTDTQYF. The rearrangement links TRBV7-9 to TRBJ2-3; 7 bases match TRBD1. CDR1 and CDR2 from the germline V gene are SEHNR and FQNEAQ (reference sequence). CDR3 length: 16 amino acids. With V trimmed by 3 bases and J by 0 bases, 6 bases remained unmatched.

The chain uses TRBV5-1 and TRBJ2-1; perhaps TRBD2 as D (7 bases). V lost 0 bases and J lost 0, with 19 bases in between. The CDR3 runs 19 residues. Germline CDR1 and CDR2: SGHRS and YFSETQ. CDR3 residues: CASSLAPGGYLSSYNEQFF. The CDR3 coding sequence is TGCGCCAGCAGCTTGGCCCCGGGGGGCTACCTAAGCTCCTACAATGAGCAGTTCTTC.

This chain uses TRBV11-2 with TRBJ2-3; tentative D call: TRBD1 (6 bases). This CDR3 spans 15 amino acids. Germline CDR1 SGHAT, CDR2 FQNNGV. Trimming shortened V by 5 bases and J by 2 bases, and 14 bases separated the two germline ends. The CDR3, as DNA: TGTGCCAGCAGCCCGCTACAGGGTTCCACAGATACGCAGTATTTT. Protein product: CASSPLQGSTDTQYF.

This chain links TRBV3-1 (or the pseudogene TRBV3-2) with TRBJ2-7, with D hard to call. The V end lost 1 base, the J end lost 7 bases, and 17 bases lay between the germline ends. Looked up from germline, CDR1 is LGHDT and CDR2 is YNNKEL (reference sequence). CDR3 length equals 15 residues. CDR3 sequence: CASSQGLYLSGEQYF. CDR3 in DNA: TGTGCCAGCAGCCAAGGGCTCTACCTCTCCGGTGAGCAGTACTTC.

The CDR3 spells CASSFLARWETQYF. In DNA, the CDR3 is TGTGCCAGCAGCTTTCTAGCAAGGTGGGAGACCCAGTACTTC. V and J are TRBV7-9 and TRBJ2-5, with D maybe TRBD2 (5 bases). Germline CDR1 SEHNR, CDR2 FQNEAQ (reference sequence). V was pared by 3 bases and J by 5 bases, with 13 bases between. The CDR3 contains 14 residues.

The genes are TRBV18 and TRBJ1-2, with D uncertain. The CDR3 has 15 amino acids. V gave up 2 bases and J gave up 0 bases, with 10 bases separating them. CDR1 KGHSH and CDR2 LQKENI come from the germline V gene. DNA of the CDR3: TGTGCCAGCTCACCAATGGCAGAAGCTAACTATGGCTACACCTTC. This sequence encodes CASSPMAEANYGYTF. Full variable domain (rest looked up from reference TRBV18 and TRBJ1-2): NAGVMQNPRHLVRRRGQEARLRCSPMKGHSHVYWYRQLPEEGLKFMVYLQKENIIDESGMPKERFSAEFPKEGPSILRIQQVVRGDSAAYFCASSPMAEANYGYTFGSGTRLTVV.

J is TRBJ1-6 and V is TRBV2; TRBD1 aligns across 7 bases. V was pared by 6 bases and J by 3 bases, with 5 bases of the junction left unmatched. The CDR3 is 15 residues long. CDR1 and CDR2 from the germline V gene are SNHLY and FYNNEI. Here the CDR3 DNA reads TGTGCCAGCAGCGCGGACAGGAACTATAATTCACCCCTCCACTTT. It codes for CASSADRNYNSPLHF. Filled out from reference TRBV2 and TRBJ1-6, the complete variable domain reads EPEVTQTPSHQVTQMGQEVILRCVPISNHLYFYWYRQILGQKVEFLVSFYNNEISEKSEIFDDQFSVERPDGSNFTLKIRSTKLEDSAMYFCASSADRNYNSPLHFGNGTRLTVT.

This clone was found once. The gene calls are TRBV5-4 and TRBJ1-1; no reliable D call. The germline CDR1 and CDR2 sequences are SGHNT and YYREEE (reference sequence). This CDR3 has 17 amino acids. V dropped 1 base and J dropped 4 bases, with 20 bases sitting between them. This CDR3 is CASSLRRGSGVRTEAFF. CDR3 nucleotide sequence: TGTGCCAGCAGCTTGAGGCGGGGTAGTGGAGTGCGCACTGAAGCTTTCTTT.

This chain joins TRBV16 and TRBJ1-3, with D possibly being TRBD1 (6 bases). CDR1 is KGHSY and CDR2 is FQNENV in the germline V gene. This CDR3 has 14 residues. V was clipped by 4 bases and J by 3 bases, with 10 bases between them. CDR3 DNA sequence: TGTGCCAGCAGCCTTCGGGGACATGGAAACACCATATATTTT. It specifies CASSLRGHGNTIYF.

The rearrangement links TRBV10-1 to TRBJ1-1; D gene ambiguous. Germline V gene sequence: CDR1 WNHNN, CDR2 SYGVQD (reference sequence). The CDR3 covers 16 residues. The ends were cut back, 0 bases at V and 6 bases at J, with 17 bases in the middle. The CDR3 sequence is CASSESRSPGFSEAFF. DNA of the CDR3: TGCGCCAGCAGTGAGTCGCGGAGCCCGGGGTTCTCTGAAGCTTTCTTT.

V and J are TRBV6-5 and TRBJ2-1, with 7 bases that match TRBD1. Germline V gene lookup returns CDR1 MNHEY and CDR2 SVGAGI. The CDR3 consists of 14 residues. V lost 6 bases and J lost 4; bases outside the gene matches: 6. As DNA, the CDR3 is TGTGCCAGCAGAACAGGGGCCCAATACAATGAGCAGTTCTTC. It specifies CASRTGAQYNEQFF.

CDR3 amino acids: CASSQDWAGLTYGYTF. In nucleotides, the CDR3 is TGCGCCAGCAGCCAAGATTGGGCAGGCCTTACCTATGGCTACACCTTC. The chain joins TRBV4-3 to TRBJ1-2; no clear D gene. The CDR3 has 16 amino acids. V gave up 0 bases and J gave up 4 bases, with 15 bases separating them. CDR1 is LGHNA and CDR2 is YSLEER in the germline V gene.

This clone was observed once. V is TRBV5-6 and J is TRBJ1-4; D possibly corresponds to TRBD1 (5 bases). CDR1 SGHDT and CDR2 YYEEEE come from the germline V gene. Trimming shortened V by 0 bases and J by 3 bases, and 9 bases separated the two germline ends. The CDR3 spans 15 residues. CDR3 sequence: CASSLAGRANEKLFF. In DNA form, the CDR3 reads TGTGCCAGCAGCTTGGCAGGCAGGGCTAATGAAAAACTGTTTTTT.

The chain recombines TRBV19 with TRBJ1-2; TRBD1 aligns across 7 bases. CDR1 and CDR2 from the germline V gene are LNHDA and SQIVND (reference sequence). The ends lost 6 bases at V and 7 bases at J; junction bases unmatched: 11. The CDR3 contains 14 residues. The DNA for the CDR3 is TGTGCCAGTAGCAAAGACAGGGAGGGGAGTGGCTACACCTTC. It yields the protein CASSKDREGSGYTF.

The rearrangement links TRBV11-3 to TRBJ2-3, with a weak D call TRBD2 (5 bases). In germline, CDR1 is SGHNT, CDR2 YENEEA. The CDR3 is made up of 14 amino acids. Trimming left V 5 bases short and J 2 bases short, with 11 bases between. CDR3 protein: CASSGGEITDTQYF. The CDR3, as DNA: TGTGCCAGCAGCGGAGGAGAGATCACAGATACGCAGTATTTT.

V gene TRBV5-6 combines with J gene TRBJ2-7, with D unresolved. CDR3 length: 16 amino acids. V was cut by 5 bases and J by 0 bases, with 18 bases left in between. Germline lookup yields CDR1 SGHDT and CDR2 YYEEEE. The chain's CDR3 is CASSPPVVASSYEQYF. DNA of the CDR3: TGTGCCAGCAGTCCCCCGGTCGTGGCCAGCTCCTACGAGCAGTACTTC.

The genes are TRBV4-2 and TRBJ2-2; D perhaps matches TRBD1 (6 bases). CDR1 and CDR2 from the germline V gene are LGHNA and YNFKEQ. V was clipped by 6 bases and J by 6 bases, with 11 bases between them. The CDR3 has 13 amino acids. In DNA, the CDR3 is TGTGCCAGCAGACCAACAGGGCCCGGGGAGCTGTTTTTT. The encoded protein is CASRPTGPGELFF.

The V and J genes are TRBV7-2 and TRBJ1-2; TRBD1 aligns across 8 bases. The CDR3 is 14 residues long. CDR1 SGHTA and CDR2 FQGNSA come from the germline V gene. V dropped 3 bases and J dropped 7; count of bases not matched to a gene: 7. The CDR3 nucleotides are TGTGCCAGCAGCTTGCCGACAGGGGCAGGTGGCTACACCTTC. It translates to CASSLPTGAGGYTF.

The chain joins TRBV6-4 to TRBJ1-1, with TRBD1 matching 7 bases. CDR3 length: 14 residues. Germline CDR1 reads MRHNA; CDR2 reads SNTAGT. V lost 3 bases and J lost 0; bases outside the gene matches: 1. The CDR3 is CASSETGMNTEAFF. As DNA, the CDR3 is TGTGCCAGCAGTGAGACAGGGATGAACACTGAAGCTTTCTTT.